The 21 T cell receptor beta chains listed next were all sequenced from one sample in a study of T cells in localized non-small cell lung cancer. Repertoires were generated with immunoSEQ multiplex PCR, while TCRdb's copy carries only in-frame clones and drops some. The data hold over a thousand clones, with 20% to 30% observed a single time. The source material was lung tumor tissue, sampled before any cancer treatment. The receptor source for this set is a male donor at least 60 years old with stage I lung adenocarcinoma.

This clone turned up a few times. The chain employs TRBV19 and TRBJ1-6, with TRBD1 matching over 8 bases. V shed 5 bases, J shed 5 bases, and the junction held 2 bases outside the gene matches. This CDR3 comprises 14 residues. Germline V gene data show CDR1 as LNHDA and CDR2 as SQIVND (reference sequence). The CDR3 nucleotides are TGTGCCAGTAGTCCAGGGGGCAATAATTCACCCCTCCACTTT. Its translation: CASSPGGNNSPLHF.

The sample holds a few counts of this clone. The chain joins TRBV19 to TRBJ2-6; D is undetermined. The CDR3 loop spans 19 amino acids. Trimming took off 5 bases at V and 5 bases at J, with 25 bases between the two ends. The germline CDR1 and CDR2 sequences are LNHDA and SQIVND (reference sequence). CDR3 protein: CASSAVLTKSQSRANVLTF. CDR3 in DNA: TGTGCCAGTAGTGCGGTCCTGACCAAATCACAAAGTCGGGCCAACGTCCTGACTTTC.

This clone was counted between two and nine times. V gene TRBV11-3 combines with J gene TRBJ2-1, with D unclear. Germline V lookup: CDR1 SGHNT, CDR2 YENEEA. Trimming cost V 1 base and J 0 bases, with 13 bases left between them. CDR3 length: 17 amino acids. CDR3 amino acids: CASSLGSLESSYNEQFF. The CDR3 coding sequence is TGTGCCAGCAGCTTAGGTTCCCTAGAAAGCTCCTACAATGAGCAGTTCTTC.

Written as DNA, the CDR3 is TGCGCCAGCACCCAACAGGGAAGCTCTGGAAACACCATATATTTT. It translates to CASTQQGSSGNTIYF. The chain recombines TRBV5-1 with TRBJ1-3; D may be TRBD1 (6 bases). V was cut by 6 bases and J by 0 bases, with 13 bases left in between. CDR3 length: 15 amino acids. Germline loops: CDR1 SGHRS, CDR2 YFSETQ.

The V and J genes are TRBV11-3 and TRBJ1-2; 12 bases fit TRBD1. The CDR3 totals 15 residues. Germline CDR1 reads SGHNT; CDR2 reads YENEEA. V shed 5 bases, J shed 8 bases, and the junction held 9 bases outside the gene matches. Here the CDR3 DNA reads TGTGCCAGCAGCCCGGCCGGGACAGGGGGCGAAGGCTACACCTTC. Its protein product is CASSPAGTGGEGYTF.

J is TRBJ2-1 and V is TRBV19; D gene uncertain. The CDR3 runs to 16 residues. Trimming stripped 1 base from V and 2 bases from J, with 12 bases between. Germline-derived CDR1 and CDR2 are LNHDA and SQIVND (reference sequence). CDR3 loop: CASSIVRQAPYNEQFF. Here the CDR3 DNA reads TGTGCCAGTAGTATAGTTCGCCAGGCCCCCTACAATGAGCAGTTCTTC.

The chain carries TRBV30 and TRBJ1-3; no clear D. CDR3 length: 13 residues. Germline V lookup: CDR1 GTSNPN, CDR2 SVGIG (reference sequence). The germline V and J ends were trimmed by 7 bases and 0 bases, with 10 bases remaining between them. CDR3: CASPAISGNTIYF. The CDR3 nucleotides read TGTGCCTCCCCTGCGATCTCTGGAAACACCATATATTTT.

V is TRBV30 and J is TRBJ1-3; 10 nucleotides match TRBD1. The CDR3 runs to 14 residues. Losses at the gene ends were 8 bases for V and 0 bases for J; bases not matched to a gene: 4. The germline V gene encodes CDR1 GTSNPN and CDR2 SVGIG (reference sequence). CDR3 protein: CATGQGSSGNTIYF. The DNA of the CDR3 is TGTGCCACGGGACAGGGGAGCTCTGGAAACACCATATATTTT.

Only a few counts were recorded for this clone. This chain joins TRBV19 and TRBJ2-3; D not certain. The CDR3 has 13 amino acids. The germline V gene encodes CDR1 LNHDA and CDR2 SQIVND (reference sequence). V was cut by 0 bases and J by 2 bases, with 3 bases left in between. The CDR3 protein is CASSIEITDTQYF. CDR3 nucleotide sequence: TGTGCCAGTAGTATAGAAATCACAGATACGCAGTATTTT.

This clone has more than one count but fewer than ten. CDR3 loop: CAWNTGLSYEQYV. The CDR3 DNA reads TGTGCCTGGAATACAGGGCTTTCCTACGAGCAGTACGTC. The chain couples TRBV30 to TRBJ2-7; a weak D match, TRBD1 (6 bases). The CDR3 runs to 13 residues. Trimming pared 4 bases from V and 1 base from J, leaving 11 bases between. Germline values: CDR1 GTSNPN, CDR2 SVGIG (reference sequence).

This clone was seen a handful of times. CDR3 sequence: CAWSLSAYLNLAGELFF. DNA for the CDR3: TGTGCCTGGAGTTTGTCGGCCTACCTTAATCTGGCCGGGGAGCTGTTTTTT. The V call is TRBV30, the J call TRBJ2-2; no definite D call. V lost 2 bases and J 6 bases, leaving 22 bases between the germline ends. The CDR3 loop spans 17 amino acids. Germline CDR1 GTSNPN, CDR2 SVGIG (reference sequence).

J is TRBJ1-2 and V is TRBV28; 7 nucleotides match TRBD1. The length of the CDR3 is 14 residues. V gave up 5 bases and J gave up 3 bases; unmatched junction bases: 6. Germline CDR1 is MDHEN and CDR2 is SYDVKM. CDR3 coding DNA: TGTGCCAGCAGTCCGCACGGACAGGACTATGGCTACACCTTC. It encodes CASSPHGQDYGYTF.

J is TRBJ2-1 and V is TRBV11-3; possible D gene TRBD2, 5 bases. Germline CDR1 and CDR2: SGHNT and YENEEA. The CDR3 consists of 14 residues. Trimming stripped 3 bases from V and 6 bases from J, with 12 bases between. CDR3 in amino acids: CASSLQDYPNEQFF. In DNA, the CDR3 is TGTGCCAGCAGCTTGCAAGACTACCCCAATGAGCAGTTCTTC.

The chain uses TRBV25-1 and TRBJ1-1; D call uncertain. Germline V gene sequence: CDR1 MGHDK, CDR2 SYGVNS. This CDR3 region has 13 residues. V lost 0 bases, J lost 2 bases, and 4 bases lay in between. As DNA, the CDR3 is TGTGCCAGCAGTGAATATGTTAACACTGAAGCTTTCTTT. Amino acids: CASSEYVNTEAFF.

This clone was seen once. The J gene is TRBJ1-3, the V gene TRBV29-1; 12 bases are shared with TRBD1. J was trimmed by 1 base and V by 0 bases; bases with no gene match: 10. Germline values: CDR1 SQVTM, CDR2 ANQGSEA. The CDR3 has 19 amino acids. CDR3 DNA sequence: TGCAGCGTTGAAGATGCGGGACAGGGGGCGCGGGAATCTGGAAACACCATATATTTT. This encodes CSVEDAGQGARESGNTIYF.

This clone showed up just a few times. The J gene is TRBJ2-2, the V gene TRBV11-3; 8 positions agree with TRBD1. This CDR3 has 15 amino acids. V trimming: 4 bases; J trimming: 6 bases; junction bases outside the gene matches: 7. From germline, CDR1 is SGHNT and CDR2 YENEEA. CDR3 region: CASSWTGSRAGELFF. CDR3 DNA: TGTGCCAGCAGCTGGACAGGGTCGAGGGCCGGGGAGCTGTTTTTT. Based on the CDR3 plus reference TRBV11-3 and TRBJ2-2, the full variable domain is EAGVVQSPRYKIIEKKQPVAFWCNPISGHNTLYWYLQNLGQGPELLIRYENEEAVDDSQLPKDRFSAERLKGVDSTLKIQPAELGDSAVYLCASSWTGSRAGELFFGEGSRLTVL.

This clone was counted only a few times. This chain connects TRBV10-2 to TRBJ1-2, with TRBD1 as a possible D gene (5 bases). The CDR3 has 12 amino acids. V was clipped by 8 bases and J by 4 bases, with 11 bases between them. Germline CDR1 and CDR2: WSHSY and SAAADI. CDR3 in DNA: TGCGCCAGCGGCAGGGCCAGCTATGGCTACACCTTC. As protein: CASGRASYGYTF.

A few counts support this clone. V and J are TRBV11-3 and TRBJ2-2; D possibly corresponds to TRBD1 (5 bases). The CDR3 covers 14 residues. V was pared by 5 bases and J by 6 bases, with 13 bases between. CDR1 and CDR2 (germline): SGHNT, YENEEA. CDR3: CASSQVRGPGELFF. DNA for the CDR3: TGTGCCAGCAGCCAAGTAAGGGGCCCCGGGGAGCTGTTTTTT.

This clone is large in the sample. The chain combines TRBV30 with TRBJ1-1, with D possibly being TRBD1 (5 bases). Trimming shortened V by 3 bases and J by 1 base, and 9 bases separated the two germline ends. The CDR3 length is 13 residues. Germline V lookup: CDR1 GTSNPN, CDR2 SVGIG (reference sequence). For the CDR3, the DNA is TGTGCCTGGAGCAGGGAGGCGAACACTGAAGCTTTCTTT. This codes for CAWSREANTEAFF.

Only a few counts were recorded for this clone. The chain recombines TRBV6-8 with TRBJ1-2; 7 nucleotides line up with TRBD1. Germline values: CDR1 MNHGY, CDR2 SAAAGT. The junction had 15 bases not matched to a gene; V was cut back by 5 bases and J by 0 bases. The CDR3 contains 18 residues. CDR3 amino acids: CASSPRMVLGQPNYGYTF. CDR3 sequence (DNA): TGTGCCAGCAGTCCCCGTATGGTTCTGGGACAGCCTAACTATGGCTACACCTTC.

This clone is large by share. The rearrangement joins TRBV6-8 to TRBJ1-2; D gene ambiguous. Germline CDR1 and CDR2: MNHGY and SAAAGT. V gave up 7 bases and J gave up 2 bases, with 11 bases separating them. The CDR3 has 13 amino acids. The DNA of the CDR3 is TGTGCCAGCACCCCGGGTGCCAACTATGGCTACACCTTC. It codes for CASTPGANYGYTF.